The text below deals with one T cell receptor beta chain. Its antigen is not identified. The data originate from a study of persistence of HIV-infected CD4 T cells. Stimulation used 8.5 to 10 ug/mL lysate from CMV-infected fibroblasts. CD40L-negative CD69-negative CD45RO-high memory CD4+ T cells were sorted as populations depleted of antigen-responding cells. CD8-depleted PBMCs were stimulated about 17 hours with anti-CD28/CD49d costimulation, CD40-blocking antibody and enfuvirtide. The V segment lost 0 bases and the J segment 6 bases; nucleotides outside the gene matches: 2. The CDR3 loop spans 15 amino acids. Germline CDR1 and CDR2: SNHLY and FYNNEI. The immunoSEQ assay was version 4, run in survey mode. Clones were sequenced by immunoSEQ multiplex PCR, and TCRdb holds only the in-frame ones, with some missing. Among roughly 41,000 clones listed, about 85% were seen once.

The source was CD4+ T cells sorted from PBMCs after 18-hour stimulation, collected from a patient who received antiretroviral therapy. This receptor was obtained from an adult man with HIV who was CMV-seropositive. The rearrangement links TRBV2 to TRBJ1-2; 12 nucleotides align to TRBD1. This chain's CDR3 is CASSEAGTGGHGYTF. Here the CDR3 DNA reads TGTGCCAGCAGTGAAGCCGGGACAGGGGGCCATGGCTACACCTTC.